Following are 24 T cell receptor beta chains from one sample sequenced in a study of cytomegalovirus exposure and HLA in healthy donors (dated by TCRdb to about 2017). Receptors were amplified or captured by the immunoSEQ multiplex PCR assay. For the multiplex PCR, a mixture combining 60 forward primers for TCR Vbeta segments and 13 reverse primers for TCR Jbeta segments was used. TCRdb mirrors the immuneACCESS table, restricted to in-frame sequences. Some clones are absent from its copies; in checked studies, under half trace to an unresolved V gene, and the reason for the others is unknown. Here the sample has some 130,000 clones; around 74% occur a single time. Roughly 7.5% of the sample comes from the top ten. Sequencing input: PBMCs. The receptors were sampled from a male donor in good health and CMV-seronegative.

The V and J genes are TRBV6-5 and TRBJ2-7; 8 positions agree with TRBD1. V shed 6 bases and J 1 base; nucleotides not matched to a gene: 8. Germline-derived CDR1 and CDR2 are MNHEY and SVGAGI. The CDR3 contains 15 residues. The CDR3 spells CASSTDRGFSYEQYF. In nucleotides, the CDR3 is TGTGCCAGCAGCACCGACAGGGGTTTTTCCTACGAGCAGTACTTC.

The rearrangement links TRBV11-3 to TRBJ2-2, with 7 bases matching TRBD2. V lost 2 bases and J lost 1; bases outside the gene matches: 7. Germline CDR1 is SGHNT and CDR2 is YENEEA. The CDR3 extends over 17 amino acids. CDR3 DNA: TGTGCCAGCAGCTTATGGGAGGGGACTAAGAACACCGGGGAGCTGTTTTTT. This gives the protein CASSLWEGTKNTGELFF.

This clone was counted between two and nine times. CDR3 protein: CASSPWTVKNEQYF. The CDR3 DNA is TGTGCCAGCAGTCCCTGGACAGTCAAGAACGAGCAGTACTTC. The chain carries TRBV28 and TRBJ2-7, with TRBD1 as a possible D gene (6 bases). CDR1 is MDHEN and CDR2 is SYDVKM in the germline V gene. Trimming took off 5 bases at V and 5 bases at J, with 16 bases between the two ends. The CDR3 extends over 14 amino acids.

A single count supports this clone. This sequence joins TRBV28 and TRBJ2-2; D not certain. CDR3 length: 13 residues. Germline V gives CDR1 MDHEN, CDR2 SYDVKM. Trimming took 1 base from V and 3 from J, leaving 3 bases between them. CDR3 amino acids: CASSLLDTGELFF. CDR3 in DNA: TGTGCCAGCAGTTTATTAGACACCGGGGAGCTGTTTTTT.

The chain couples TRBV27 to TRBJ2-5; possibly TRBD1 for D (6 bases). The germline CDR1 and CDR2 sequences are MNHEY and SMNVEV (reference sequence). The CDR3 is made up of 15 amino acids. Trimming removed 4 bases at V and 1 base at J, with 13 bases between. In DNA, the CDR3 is TGTGCCAGCAGTTCCCGGACAGCAGCCCAAGAGACCCAGTACTTC. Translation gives CASSSRTAAQETQYF.

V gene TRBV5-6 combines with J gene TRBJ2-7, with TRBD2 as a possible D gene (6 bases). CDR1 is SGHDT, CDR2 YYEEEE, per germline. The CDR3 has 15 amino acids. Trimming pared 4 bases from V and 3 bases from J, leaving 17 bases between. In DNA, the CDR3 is TGTGCCAGCAGCATATCTGGGGGACTCTTCTACGAGCAGTACTTC. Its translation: CASSISGGLFYEQYF. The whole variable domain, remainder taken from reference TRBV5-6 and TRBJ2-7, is DAGVTQSPTHLIKTRGQQVTLRCSPKSGHDTVSWYQQALGQGPQFIFQYYEEEERQRGNFPDRFSGHQFPNYSSELNVNALLLGDSALYLCASSISGGLFYEQYFGPGTRLTVT.

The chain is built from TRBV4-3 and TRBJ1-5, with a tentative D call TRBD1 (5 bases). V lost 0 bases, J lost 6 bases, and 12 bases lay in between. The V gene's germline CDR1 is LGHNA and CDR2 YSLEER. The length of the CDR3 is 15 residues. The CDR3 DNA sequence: TGCGCCAGCAGCCAAGAGGCAGGGTCAGGTCAGCCCCAGCATTTT. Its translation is CASSQEAGSGQPQHF.

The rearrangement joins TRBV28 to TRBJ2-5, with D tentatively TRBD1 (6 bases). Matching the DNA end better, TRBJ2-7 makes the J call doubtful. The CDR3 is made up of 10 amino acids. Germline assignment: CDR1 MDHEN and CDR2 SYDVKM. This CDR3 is CATGRYEQYF. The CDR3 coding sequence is TGTGCAACAGGGCGATACGAGCAGTACTTC.

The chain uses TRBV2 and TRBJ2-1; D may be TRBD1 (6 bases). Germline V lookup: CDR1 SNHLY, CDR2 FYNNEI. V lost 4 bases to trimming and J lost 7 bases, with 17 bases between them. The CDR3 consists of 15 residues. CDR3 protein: CASSVEQGRINEQFF. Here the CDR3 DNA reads TGTGCCAGCAGTGTAGAACAGGGTCGTATAAATGAGCAGTTCTTC.

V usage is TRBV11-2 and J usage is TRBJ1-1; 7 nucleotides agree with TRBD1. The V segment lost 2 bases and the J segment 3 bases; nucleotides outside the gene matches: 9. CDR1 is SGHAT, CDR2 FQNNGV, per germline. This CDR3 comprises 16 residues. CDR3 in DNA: TGTGCCAGCAGCTTAAACATGGGACAGTGGGACACTGAAGCTTTCTTT. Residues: CASSLNMGQWDTEAFF.

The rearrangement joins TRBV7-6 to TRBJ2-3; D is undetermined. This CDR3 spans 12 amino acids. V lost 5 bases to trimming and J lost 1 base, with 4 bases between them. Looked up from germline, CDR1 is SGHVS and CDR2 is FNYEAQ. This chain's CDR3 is CASSPRTDTQYF. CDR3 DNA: TGTGCCAGCAGCCCTCGCACAGATACGCAGTATTTT.

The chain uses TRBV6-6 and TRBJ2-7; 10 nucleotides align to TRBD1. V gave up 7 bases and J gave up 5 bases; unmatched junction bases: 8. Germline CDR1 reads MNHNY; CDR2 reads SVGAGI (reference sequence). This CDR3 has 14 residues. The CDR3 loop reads CASNSQGQGNEQYF. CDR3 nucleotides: TGTGCCAGCAATTCTCAGGGACAGGGGAACGAGCAGTACTTC.

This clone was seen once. This CDR3 reads CSVEGAGNEQFF. Written as DNA, the CDR3 is TGCAGCGTTGAAGGGGCCGGCAATGAGCAGTTCTTC. The V and J genes are TRBV29-1 and TRBJ2-1; no clear D. The CDR3 sequence is 12 residues long. Trimming stripped 1 base from V and 6 bases from J, with 7 bases between. In germline, CDR1 is SQVTM, CDR2 ANQGSEA.

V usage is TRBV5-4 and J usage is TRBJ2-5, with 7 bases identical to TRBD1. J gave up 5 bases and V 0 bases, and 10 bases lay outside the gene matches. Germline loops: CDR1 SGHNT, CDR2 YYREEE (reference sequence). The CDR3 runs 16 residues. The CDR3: CASSLEQGPTGETQYF. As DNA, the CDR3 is TGTGCCAGCAGCTTGGAACAGGGGCCCACCGGGGAGACCCAGTACTTC.

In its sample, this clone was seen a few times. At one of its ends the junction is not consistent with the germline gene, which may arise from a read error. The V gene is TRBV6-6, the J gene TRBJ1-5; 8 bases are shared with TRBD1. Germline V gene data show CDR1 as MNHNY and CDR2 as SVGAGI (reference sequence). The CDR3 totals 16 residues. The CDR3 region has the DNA TGTGCCAGCAGGGAGGGACAGGAGTATAGCAATCGGCCCCAGCATTTT. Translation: CASREGQEYSNRPQHF.

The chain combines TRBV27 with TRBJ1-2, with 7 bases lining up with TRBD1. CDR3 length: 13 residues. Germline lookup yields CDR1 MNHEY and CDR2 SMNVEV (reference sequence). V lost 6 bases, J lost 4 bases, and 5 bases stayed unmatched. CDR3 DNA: TGTGCCAGCAGAAGGGGGCAGGGCTATGGCTACACCTTC. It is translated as CASRRGQGYGYTF.

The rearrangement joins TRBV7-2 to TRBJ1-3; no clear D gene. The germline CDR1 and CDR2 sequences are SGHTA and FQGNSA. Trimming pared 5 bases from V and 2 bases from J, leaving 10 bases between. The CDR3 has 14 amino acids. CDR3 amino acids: CASSPPGTGNTIYF. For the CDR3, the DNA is TGTGCCAGCAGCCCCCCCGGTACTGGAAACACCATATATTTT.

CDR3 DNA sequence: TGTGCCATCAGGGGGACAGGGAGGAACACTGAAGCTTTCTTT. Translating it yields CAIRGTGRNTEAFF. The chain combines TRBV10-3 with TRBJ1-1, with 9 positions matching TRBD1. The trim removed 6 bases at V and 1 base at J, leaving 3 bases unmatched. Per the germline V gene, CDR1 is ENHRY and CDR2 is SYGVKD. This CDR3 has 14 residues.

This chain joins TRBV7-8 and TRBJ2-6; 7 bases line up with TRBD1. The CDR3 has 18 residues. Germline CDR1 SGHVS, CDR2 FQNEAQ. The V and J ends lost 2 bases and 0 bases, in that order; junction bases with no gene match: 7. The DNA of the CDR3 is TGTGCCAGCAGCTTAACCACAGGGGTTTCCTCTGGGGCCAACGTCCTGACTTTC. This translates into CASSLTTGVSSGANVLTF.

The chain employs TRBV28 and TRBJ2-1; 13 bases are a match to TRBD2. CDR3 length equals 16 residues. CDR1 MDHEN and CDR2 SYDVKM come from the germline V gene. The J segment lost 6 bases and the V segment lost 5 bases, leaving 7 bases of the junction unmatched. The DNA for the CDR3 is TGTGCCAGCAGTAAGATCGGACTAGCGGGAGCCAATGAGCAGTTCTTC. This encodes CASSKIGLAGANEQFF.

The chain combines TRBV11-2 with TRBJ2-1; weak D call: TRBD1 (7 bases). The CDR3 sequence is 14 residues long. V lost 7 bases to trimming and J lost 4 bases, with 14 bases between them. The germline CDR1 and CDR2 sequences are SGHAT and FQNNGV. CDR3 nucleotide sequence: TGTGCCAGCACGGAGGGGGCCAAATACAATGAGCAGTTCTTC. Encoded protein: CASTEGAKYNEQFF.

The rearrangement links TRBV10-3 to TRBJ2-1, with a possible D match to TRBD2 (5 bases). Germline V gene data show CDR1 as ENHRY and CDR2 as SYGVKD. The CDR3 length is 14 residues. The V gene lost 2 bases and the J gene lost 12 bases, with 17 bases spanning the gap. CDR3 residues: CAISETVGVVVQFF. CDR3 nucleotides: TGTGCCATCAGTGAGACGGTGGGAGTAGTGGTGCAGTTCTTC.

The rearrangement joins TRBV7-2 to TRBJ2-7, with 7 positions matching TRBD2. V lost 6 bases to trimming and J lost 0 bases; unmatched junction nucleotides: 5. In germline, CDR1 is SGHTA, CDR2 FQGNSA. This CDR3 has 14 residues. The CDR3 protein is CASRRGTDSYEQYF. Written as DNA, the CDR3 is TGTGCCAGCAGGCGGGGGACCGACTCCTACGAGCAGTACTTC. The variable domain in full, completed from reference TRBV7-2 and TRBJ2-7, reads GAGVSQSPSNKVTEKGKDVELRCDPISGHTALYWYRQSLGQGLEFLIYFQGNSAPDKSGLPSDRFSAERTGGSVSTLTIQRTQQEDSAVYLCASRRGTDSYEQYFGPGTRLTVT.

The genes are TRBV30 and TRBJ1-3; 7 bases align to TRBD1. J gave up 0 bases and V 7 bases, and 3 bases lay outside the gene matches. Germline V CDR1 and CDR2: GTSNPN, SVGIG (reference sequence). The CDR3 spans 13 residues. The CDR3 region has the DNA TGTGCCTCAAGGGACAGCTCTGGAAACACCATATATTTT. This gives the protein CASRDSSGNTIYF.